Listed below are T cell receptor beta chains from one sample, sequenced in a study of siplizumab effects on memory and regulatory T cells. Profiling relied on immunoSEQ multiplex PCR, and the TCRdb table lists in-frame clones only, not all of them. The sample lists roughly 120,000 clones; 80% to 95% were seen once. What was sequenced was CD4+ T cells sorted from blood. These receptors were collected from a human donor in good health. The CDR3 runs from the conserved cysteine through the conserved F or W. A D gene is named only where the DNA matches it firmly. Expanded clones are given a class, and other clones once, few, many or no size at all.

DNA | CDR3 | D | length | size | J | V
TGTGCCAGCAGCTTATCACAAATGAACACTGAAGCTTTCTTT | CASSLSQMNTEAFF | NA | 14 | NA | TRBJ1-1 | TRBV28
TGTGCCAGCAGCGTAGCTAGGACGCTAAATTCACCCCTCCACTTT | CASSVARTLNSPLHF | NA | 15 | NA | TRBJ1-6 | TRBV9
TGTGCCAGCAGCCCTAAACAGGGGTTCGAAGCTTTCTTT | CASSPKQGFEAFF | TRBD1 | 13 | NA | TRBJ1-1 | TRBV6-5
TGTGCCAGTGGCGGGACTAGCTACACCGGGGAGCTGTTTTTT | CASGGTSYTGELFF | TRBD2 | 14 | NA | TRBJ2-2 | TRBV19
TGTGCCAGCACCATCGGGGGGAATCAGCCCCAGCATTTT | CASTIGGNQPQHF | NA | 13 | once | TRBJ1-5 | TRBV28
TGTGCCAGCAGTCGCTCGGGGCTACTCGCAGATACGCAGTATTTT | CASSRSGLLADTQYF | NA | 15 | few | TRBJ2-3 | TRBV6-5
TGTGCCAGTCCTTTGGGGGATGGAGACACTGAAGCTTTCTTT | CASPLGDGDTEAFF | NA | 14 | NA | TRBJ1-1 | TRBV19
TGCGCCAGCAGCCCCGGGACAGGGGGCTCGACTTTCTTT | CASSPGTGGSTFF | TRBD1 | 13 | NA | TRBJ1-1 | TRBV5-1
TGCGCCAGCAGCTATGGACAGAACACTGAAGCTTTCTTT | CASSYGQNTEAFF | NA | 13 | NA | TRBJ1-1 | TRBV5-1
TGTGCCAGCACCTTGGGACCGGAGACCCAGTACTTC | CASTLGPETQYF | NA | 12 | once | TRBJ2-5 | TRBV6-6
TGTGCCAGCTGTCCGGGACTAGCGACGGAGACCCAGTACTTC | CASCPGLATETQYF | TRBD2 | 14 | NA | TRBJ2-5 | TRBV6-4
TGCGCCAGCAAGGACCCCTATAGCACAGATACGCAGTATTTT | CASKDPYSTDTQYF | NA | 14 | NA | TRBJ2-3 | TRBV5-1
TGTGCCAGCGTTCCTCAGAAAACCTACTCCTACGAGCAGTACTTC | CASVPQKTYSYEQYF | NA | 15 | NA | TRBJ2-7 | TRBV2
TGTGCCAGCAGCTTAGTTGGTACAGGGCCCGGAGATACGCAGTATTTT | CASSLVGTGPGDTQYF | NA | 16 | NA | TRBJ2-3 | TRBV7-2
TGTGCCAGTAGACTAGCGGGGGAGACCCAGTACTTC | CASRLAGETQYF | TRBD2 | 12 | NA | TRBJ2-5 | TRBV19
TGTGCCAGCCACCCCTTTAGGGGATCTGGGGCCAACGTCCTGACTTTC | CASHPFRGSGANVLTF | NA | 16 | NA | TRBJ2-6 | TRBV6-6
TGTGCCAGCAGTTATTTACAGGGGGCTCAAGGCTACACCTTC | CASSYLQGAQGYTF | TRBD1 | 14 | NA | TRBJ1-2 | TRBV6-5
TGTGCCAGCAGCCCTAACTCGAACACCGGGGAGCTGTTTTTT | CASSPNSNTGELFF | NA | 14 | NA | TRBJ2-2 | TRBV7-9
TGTGCCAGCAGCCCGGACAGGAATGCCATGAACACTGAAGCTTTCTTT | CASSPDRNAMNTEAFF | TRBD1 | 16 | NA | TRBJ1-1 | TRBV7-9
TGTGCCAGCTCAGACGCAGGGGCTGAGCAGTTCTTC | CASSDAGAEQFF | NA | 12 | NA | TRBJ2-1 | TRBV18
TGTGCCAGCACACCCGGGACACTAAACACCGGGGAGCTGTTTTTT | CASTPGTLNTGELFF | NA | 15 | NA | TRBJ2-2 | TRBV6-5
TGCGCCAGCGCTACTAGCGGGGTCTCCTACAATGAGCAGTTCTTC | CASATSGVSYNEQFF | TRBD2 | 15 | NA | TRBJ2-1 | TRBV5-1
TGTGCCAGCAGGGGACTAGCGGGAGCTTCCGAGCAGTACTTC | CASRGLAGASEQYF | TRBD2 | 14 | NA | TRBJ2-7 | TRBV6-1
TGTGCCAGCTCACCGAGGGGGAAACAGGGGCAGGTACTGGGCTACACCTTC | CASSPRGKQGQVLGYTF | TRBD1 | 17 | NA | TRBJ1-2 | TRBV18
TGTGCCAGCAGCCCAGGGGGCACGACTAATGAAAAACTGTTTTTT | CASSPGGTTNEKLFF | TRBD1 | 15 | NA | TRBJ1-4 | TRBV5-4
TGTGCCAGCAGCGTAGGGGAGGGAATGGCTGGAAACACCATATATTTT | CASSVGEGMAGNTIYF | NA | 16 | NA | TRBJ1-3 | TRBV9
TGCGCCAGCAGCGGTCGAACCACAGGGTTGGGTGGCTACACCTTC | CASSGRTTGLGGYTF | NA | 15 | NA | TRBJ1-2 | TRBV4-1
TGTGCCAGCAGGACGGGTACAGCCTATGGCTACACCTTC | CASRTGTAYGYTF | NA | 13 | few | TRBJ1-2 | TRBV6-5
TGCGCCAGCAGGGGACTGGGGGACTACAATGAGCAGTTCTTC | CASRGLGDYNEQFF | NA | 14 | NA | TRBJ2-1 | TRBV23-1
TGCGCCAGCAGCTTTAACGGGGCAATTAACACCGGGGAGCTGTTTTTT | CASSFNGAINTGELFF | NA | 16 | NA | TRBJ2-2 | TRBV4-1
TGTGCCAGCAGCTCCCGGGCCCTCAACACCGGGGAGCTGTTTTTT | CASSSRALNTGELFF | NA | 15 | NA | TRBJ2-2 | TRBV11-3
TGTGCCAGCAGCTTAGGGGACAGATACAATGAGCAGTTCTTC | CASSLGDRYNEQFF | NA | 14 | NA | TRBJ2-1 | TRBV13
TGTGCCAGCAGTGAAAGTTTCATGGCCTACTATGGCTACACCTTC | CASSESFMAYYGYTF | NA | 15 | NA | TRBJ1-2 | TRBV6-1
TGTGCCAGCAGCGGTAGAGGGGGTAACACTGAAGCTTTCTTT | CASSGRGGNTEAFF | NA | 14 | NA | TRBJ1-1 | TRBV5-4